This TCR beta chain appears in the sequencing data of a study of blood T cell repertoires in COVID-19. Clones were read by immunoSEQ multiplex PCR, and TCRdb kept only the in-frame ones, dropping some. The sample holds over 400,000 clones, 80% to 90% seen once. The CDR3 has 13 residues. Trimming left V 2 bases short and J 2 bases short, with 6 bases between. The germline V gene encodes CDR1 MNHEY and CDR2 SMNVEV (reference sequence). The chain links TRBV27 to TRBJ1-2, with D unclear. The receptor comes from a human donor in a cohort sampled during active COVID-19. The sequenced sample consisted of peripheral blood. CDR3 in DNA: TGTGCCAGCAGTTTACAGAAAAACTATGGCTACACCTTC. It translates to CASSLQKNYGYTF.